The 16 T cell receptor beta chains below come from one sample, sequenced in a study of cytomegalovirus exposure and HLA in healthy donors. Use of 60 Vbeta and 13 Jbeta primers characterized the PCR. Measured with immunoSEQ multiplex PCR; TCRdb has only the in-frame clones, and not every one. The data show approximately 100,000 clones, with 74% seen just once and 2% to 2.5% held by the top ten. Specimen: PBMCs. Receptors originate from a human donor in good health.

The chain's CDR3 is CAWSVRKGGDLRRSGNTIYF. The CDR3, as DNA: TGTGCCTGGAGTGTACGAAAGGGGGGGGACCTCCGTCGCTCTGGAAACACCATATATTTT. The chain is built from TRBV30 and TRBJ1-3, with D perhaps matching TRBD1 (6 bases). The V end was cut by 0 bases, the J end by 0 bases, with 24 bases between. Per germline, CDR1 GTSNPN and CDR2 SVGIG (reference sequence). The CDR3 is 20 amino acids.

This chain joins TRBV4-3 and TRBJ2-7, with 7 bases matching TRBD2. The CDR3 has 14 amino acids. Per the germline V gene, CDR1 is LGHNA and CDR2 is YSLEER. V lost 0 bases, J lost 4 bases, and 3 bases stayed unmatched. The DNA of the CDR3 is TGCGCCAGCAGCCAAGATTTGGGGGGGTACGAGCAGTACTTC. It is translated as CASSQDLGGYEQYF.

A remark on this clone: One junction end does not reproduce the germline sequence, and a read error may be involved. The J gene is TRBJ2-7, the V gene TRBV7-9; D possibly corresponds to TRBD1 (5 bases). The germline gives CDR1 SEHNR, CDR2 FQNEAQ (reference sequence). The CDR3 has 12 amino acids. The CDR3 nucleotides read TGTTCCAGCAGCTTTTTGGGGCTCGAGCAGTACTTC. The encoded protein is CSSSFLGLEQYF.

In this sample, this clone turned up a few times. CDR3 nucleotides: TGTGCCAGCAGCCAAGATTTGGGGCAGGGGACGGGCTACACCTTC. Translation: CASSQDLGQGTGYTF. The chain employs TRBV4-2 and TRBJ1-2; a possible D gene is TRBD1 (6 bases). CDR3 length: 15 amino acids. Germline V gene sequence: CDR1 LGHNA, CDR2 YNFKEQ. Trimming removed 0 bases at V and 8 bases at J, with 16 bases between.

CDR3 amino acids: CASSRTGQNTGELFF. For the CDR3, the DNA is TGTGCCAGCAGCCGGACGGGACAGAACACCGGGGAGCTGTTTTTT. The V gene is TRBV7-6, the J gene TRBJ2-2; D might be TRBD1 (6 bases). Germline assignment: CDR1 SGHVS and CDR2 FNYEAQ. The CDR3 totals 15 residues. V lost 5 bases and J 1 base, leaving 11 bases between the germline ends.

This CDR3 reads CASRFTGVLTEAFF. CDR3 DNA sequence: TGTGCCAGCAGATTTACAGGGGTTTTGACTGAAGCTTTCTTT. This chain joins TRBV14 and TRBJ1-1, with TRBD1 matching 7 bases. The CDR3 covers 14 residues. Losses at the gene ends were 6 bases for V and 5 bases for J; bases not matched to a gene: 9. CDR1 SGHDN and CDR2 FVKESK come from the germline V gene.

The gene calls are TRBV6-6 and TRBJ2-3; tentative D call: TRBD1 (6 bases). This CDR3 spans 14 amino acids. Germline loops: CDR1 MNHNY, CDR2 SVGAGI (reference sequence). Trimming took off 5 bases at V and 7 bases at J, with 16 bases between the two ends. CDR3 sequence: CASSITGTEHTQYF. CDR3 in DNA: TGTGCCAGCAGTATAACAGGGACGGAGCATACGCAGTATTTT.

The chain has TRBV7-2 and TRBJ2-6; D not certain. The CDR3 totals 15 residues. V was pared by 1 base and J by 0 bases, with 4 bases between. Germline loops: CDR1 SGHTA, CDR2 FQGNSA. CDR3 in DNA: TGTGCCAGCAGCTTAGGGGCCTCTGGGGCCAACGTCCTGACTTTC. Protein: CASSLGASGANVLTF.

V and J are TRBV5-1 and TRBJ2-7; 9 nucleotides line up with TRBD1. The J segment lost 5 bases and the V segment lost 3 bases, leaving 12 bases of the junction unmatched. Germline lookup yields CDR1 SGHRS and CDR2 YFSETQ. There are 16 residues in the CDR3. CDR3 amino acids: CASSSSRDRARHEQYF. The CDR3, as DNA: TGCGCCAGCAGCTCTAGCCGGGACAGGGCGAGGCACGAGCAGTACTTC. Combining the CDR3 with reference TRBV5-1 and TRBJ2-7 gives the whole variable domain KAGVTQTPRYLIKTRGQQVTLSCSPISGHRSVSWYQQTPGQGLQFLFEYFSETQRNKGNFPGRFSGRQFSNSRSEMNVSTLELGDSALYLCASSSSRDRARHEQYFGPGTRLTVT.

The chain uses TRBV20-1 and TRBJ2-1, with D unclear. Germline loops: CDR1 DFQATT, CDR2 SNEGSKA (reference sequence). Trimming pared 0 bases from V and 10 bases from J, leaving 7 bases between. The CDR3 spans 11 residues. The DNA of the CDR3 is TGCAGTGCTAGAGATGCCAGGGAGCAGTTCTTC. This gives the protein CSARDAREQFF.

The rearrangement uses TRBV18 and TRBJ1-2; D perhaps matches TRBD1 (5 bases). CDR1 and CDR2 (germline): KGHSH, LQKENI. The CDR3 spans 16 residues. Between the trimmed V and J ends, which lost 1 base and 5 bases, there was a span of 17 bases. CDR3 protein: CASSPQSTGREYGYTF. In nucleotides, the CDR3 is TGTGCCAGCTCACCACAATCTACAGGTCGGGAGTATGGCTACACCTTC.

This clone showed up just a few times. The chain has TRBV5-1 and TRBJ2-1; D possibly corresponds to TRBD1 (5 bases). Germline-derived CDR1 and CDR2 are SGHRS and YFSETQ. Between the trimmed V and J ends, which lost 6 bases and 4 bases, there was a span of 14 bases. The CDR3 has 14 residues. CDR3 DNA sequence: TGCGCCAGCAACAAAGAACAGGTATACAATGAGCAGTTCTTC. This encodes CASNKEQVYNEQFF.

This chain links TRBV30 with TRBJ1-5, with TRBD1 identical over 9 bases. The CDR3 loop spans 16 amino acids. The ends lost 0 bases at V and 2 bases at J; junction bases unmatched: 5. Germline V gene lookup returns CDR1 GTSNPN and CDR2 SVGIG (reference sequence). The CDR3, as DNA: TGTGCCTGGAGTGTACGCAGGACAGGGGGCAATCAGCCCCAGCATTTT. Translating gives CAWSVRRTGGNQPQHF.

This clone was counted only a few times. The chain employs TRBV11-3 and TRBJ1-3, with D hard to call. This CDR3 is built from 13 residues. With 6 bases removed from V and 4 bases from J, the gap between germline ends came to 10 bases. CDR1 is SGHNT, CDR2 YENEEA, per germline. The DNA of the CDR3 is TGTGCCAGCAGTCGGGATGGCGGAAACACCATATATTTT. This sequence encodes CASSRDGGNTIYF.

This chain joins TRBV2 and TRBJ2-5, with 11 bases lining up with TRBD1. Trimming cost V 5 bases and J 5 bases; bases outside gene matches: 7. This CDR3 has 15 residues. CDR1 and CDR2 (germline): SNHLY, FYNNEI. CDR3 region: CASSWTGGFGETQYF. CDR3 DNA sequence: TGTGCCAGCAGTTGGACAGGGGGCTTTGGGGAGACCCAGTACTTC.

The chain has TRBV11-3 and TRBJ2-3; D remains unclear. The ends were cut back, 4 bases at V and 3 bases at J, with 5 bases in the middle. Germline loops: CDR1 SGHNT, CDR2 YENEEA. The CDR3 totals 12 residues. DNA of the CDR3: TGTGCCAGCAGCTCCAGAACAGATACGCAGTATTTT. Amino acids: CASSSRTDTQYF.